This T cell receptor beta chain was recovered during a study of identifying expanded T cells in peripheral blood. Study-wide findings and caveats: Differentially abundant clones: about 1.3 between replicates, 15 to 17 at about two weeks, around 19 at four.

No infections or other immune events were documented during collection. Trimming cost V 3 bases and J 2 bases, with 8 bases left between them. Germline CDR1 and CDR2: SEHNR and FQNEAQ (reference sequence). This CDR3 comprises 14 residues. Worth noting for this clone: The antigen is not known.

Measured with immunoSEQ multiplex PCR; TCRdb has only the in-frame clones, and not every one. Of 55,000 to 75,000 clones in the sample, around 87% were seen once. The chain employs TRBV7-9 and TRBJ2-4, with D tentatively TRBD1 (6 bases). Source material: blood. This TCR was sampled from a person aged 18 to 69 in good health. This CDR3 is CASSFTGTKNIQYF. The DNA of the CDR3 is TGTGCCAGCAGCTTCACAGGGACCAAAAACATTCAGTACTTC. The full variable domain, completed using reference TRBV7-9 and TRBJ2-4, is DTGVSQNPRHKITKRGQNVTFRCDPISEHNRLYWYRQTLGQGPEFLTYFQNEAQLEKSRLLSDRFSAERPKGSFSTLEIQRTEQGDSAMYLCASSFTGTKNIQYFGAGTRLSVL.